This T cell receptor beta chain came from a study of cytomegalovirus exposure and HLA in healthy donors. The wider study: Early on, a data release was issued that held about 85 million unique TCRs from HLA-typed donors.

The PCR had 60 Vbeta and 13 Jbeta primers. Sequencing was performed with immunoSEQ multiplex PCR; in TCRdb, only in-frame clones are kept and a portion is missing. The table has 150,000 to 200,000 clones, roughly 87% seen once. Study-wide results and limits: As immune exposure information, only CMV serostatus was available. Diagnosis of cytomegalovirus status made by the classifier reportedly showed high specificity and sensitivity.

Worth noting for this clone: Its matching antigen is unknown.

Sequenced material: PBMCs. This receptor was identified in a boy aged 2 to 9 in good health and CMV-seronegative.

As DNA, the CDR3 is TGTGCCAGCAGAGATGCAGGGGCCCTGAACACCGGGGAGCTGTTTTTT. This sequence encodes CASRDAGALNTGELFF. The chain couples TRBV5-4 to TRBJ2-2; possible D gene TRBD1, 6 bases. With 5 bases removed from V and 1 base from J, the gap between germline ends came to 15 bases. Per germline, CDR1 SGHNT and CDR2 YYREEE (reference sequence). The CDR3 is made up of 16 amino acids.